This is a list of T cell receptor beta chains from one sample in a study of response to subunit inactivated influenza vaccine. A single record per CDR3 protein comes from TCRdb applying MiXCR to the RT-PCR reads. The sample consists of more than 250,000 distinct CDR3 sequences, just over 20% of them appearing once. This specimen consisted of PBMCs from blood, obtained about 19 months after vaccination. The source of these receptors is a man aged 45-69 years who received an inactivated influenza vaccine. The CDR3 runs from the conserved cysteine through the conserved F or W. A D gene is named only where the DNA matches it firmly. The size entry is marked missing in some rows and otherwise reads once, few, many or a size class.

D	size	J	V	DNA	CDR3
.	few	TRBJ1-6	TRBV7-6	TGTGCCAGCAGCTTTGGTCTGCGGGGTTTTAATTCACCCCTCCACTTT	CASSFGLRGFNSPLHF
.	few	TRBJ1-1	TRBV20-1	TGCAGTGCTATACATACACAGAACACTGAAGCTTTCTTT	CSAIHTQNTEAFF
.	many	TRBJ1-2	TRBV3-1	TGTGCCAGCAGCCAAGAACTGACAGGAAGAGCTAACTATGGCTACACCTTC	CASSQELTGRANYGYTF
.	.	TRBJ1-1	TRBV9	TGTGCCAGCAGCGTAGTGGACGGATGGGTGAACACTGAAGCTTTCTTT	CASSVVDGWVNTEAFF
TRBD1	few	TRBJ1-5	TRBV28	TGTGCCAGCAGTCAGCCGGGACAGGGGGTGATTCAGCCCCAGCATTTT	CASSQPGQGVIQPQHF
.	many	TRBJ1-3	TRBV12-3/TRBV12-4	TGTGCCAGCAGTTTAGCGGGGGGCTCTGGAAACACCATATATTTT	CASSLAGGSGNTIYF
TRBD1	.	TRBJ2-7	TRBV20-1	TGCAGTGCGCGCGGACAGGGTCTTTCACCACGATTATCCTACGAGCAGTACTTC	CSARGQGLSPRLSYEQYF
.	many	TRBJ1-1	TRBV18	TGTGCCAGCTCAACGACAGGCGGGAACACTGAAGCTTTCTTT	CASSTTGGNTEAFF
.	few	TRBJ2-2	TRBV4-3	TGCGCCAGCAGCCAAGATTGGGACACCGGGGAGCTGTTTTTT	CASSQDWDTGELFF
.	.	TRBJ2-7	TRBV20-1	TGCAGTGCTAGACCCCTCGAGCCCTACGAGCAGTACTTC	CSARPLEPYEQYF
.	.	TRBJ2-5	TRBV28	TGTGCCAGCAGCATAGCCGTCAAAAGATTAGATGGTGAGACCCAGTACTTC	CASSIAVKRLDGETQYF
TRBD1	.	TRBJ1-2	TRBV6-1	TGTGCCAGCAGCTCCTGGACAGGGGAATGGGAAGGCTACACCTTC	CASSSWTGEWEGYTF
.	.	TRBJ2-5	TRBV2	TGTGCCAGCAGTGAATTCTCCCGAGAGACCCAGTACTTC	CASSEFSRETQYF
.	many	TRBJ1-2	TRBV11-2	TGTGCCAGCAGCCAGAGAACTGGCAATCGGGGTAACTATGGCTACACCTTC	CASSQRTGNRGNYGYTF
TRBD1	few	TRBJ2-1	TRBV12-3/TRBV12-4	TGTGCCAGCATTACGGGACAGGGGGCGTTTGAGCAGTTCTTC	CASITGQGAFEQFF
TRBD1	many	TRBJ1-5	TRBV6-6	TGTGCCAGCACAAACAGGGGGGATCAGCCCCAGCATTTT	CASTNRGDQPQHF
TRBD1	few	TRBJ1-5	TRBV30	TGTGCCTGGGACAGGGGTTTCAATCAGCCCCAGCATTTT	CAWDRGFNQPQHF
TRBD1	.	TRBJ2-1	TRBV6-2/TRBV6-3	TGTGCCAGCAGTTACTGGGGACAGGGGTCGTTGAACAATGAGCAGTTCTTC	CASSYWGQGSLNNEQFF
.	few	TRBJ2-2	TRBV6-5	TGTGCCAGCAGTTACTTAGGCAGTGAGGACACCGGGGAGCTGTTTTTT	CASSYLGSEDTGELFF
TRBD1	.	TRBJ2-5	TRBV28	TGTGCCAGCCAGGGACAGGGGGGGCGAGAGACCCAGTACTTC	CASQGQGGRETQYF
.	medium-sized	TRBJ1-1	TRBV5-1	TGCGCCAGCAGCAGCCGGACGGGGGCCAGCACTGAAGCTTTCTTT	CASSSRTGASTEAFF
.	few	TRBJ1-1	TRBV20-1	TGCAGTGCTGAGGAGGGTAGGGGCACTGAAGCTTTCTTT	CSAEEGRGTEAFF
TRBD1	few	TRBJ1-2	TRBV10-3	TGTGCCATCAGTGACCATTCCCCACGGACAGGGCTTGGGGGCTATGGCTACACCTTC	CAISDHSPRTGLGGYGYTF
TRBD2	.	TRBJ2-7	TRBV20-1	TGCAGTGCTAGAGTGGCAGGCGGGGGGAGGTTGACCTACGAGCAGTACTTC	CSARVAGGGRLTYEQYF
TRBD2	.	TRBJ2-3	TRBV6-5	TGTGCCAGCAGTTACTATGGCGGGGGATCGGATACGCAGTATTTT	CASSYYGGGSDTQYF
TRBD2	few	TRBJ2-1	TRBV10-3	TGTGCCATCAGTGTCCGGAGCGGGAGGTCGGACAATGAGCAGTTCTTC	CAISVRSGRSDNEQFF
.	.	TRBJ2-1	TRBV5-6	TGTGCCAGCAGATTGGAATCTAATGAGCAGTTCTTC	CASRLESNEQFF
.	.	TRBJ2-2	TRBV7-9	TGTGCCAGCAGAACCGGGGACCGGGAGCTGTTTTTT	CASRTGDRELFF
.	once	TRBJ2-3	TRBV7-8	TGTGCCAGCAGCTCTCCGGAGGGGGCGCAGTATTTT	CASSSPEGAQYF
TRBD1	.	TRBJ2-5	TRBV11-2	TGTGCCAGCAGCTTACAGCCGGGACAGGGGAGGTCTCAGGATTACCAAGAGACCCAGTACTTC	CASSLQPGQGRSQDYQETQYF
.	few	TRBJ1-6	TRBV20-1	TGCAGTGCTAGGGACAGAAGCTCACCCCTCCACTTT	CSARDRSSPLHF
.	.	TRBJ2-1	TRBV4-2	TGTGCCTGGAGGCGCGGCGGAGACAATGAGCAGTTCTTC	CAWRRGGDNEQFF
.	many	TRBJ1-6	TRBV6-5	TGTGCCAGCAGTTACTCTATCAGGGTTCTAAATTCACCCCTCCACTTT	CASSYSIRVLNSPLHF
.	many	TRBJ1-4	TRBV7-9	TGTGCCAGCAGCGAACCTTTAAGGACTAATGAAAAACTGTTTTTT	CASSEPLRTNEKLFF
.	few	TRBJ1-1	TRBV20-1	TGCAGTGCTAGAGATCGAACAGGATGGGACACTGAAGCTTTCTTT	CSARDRTGWDTEAFF
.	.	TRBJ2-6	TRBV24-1	TGTGCCACCAGTGATGCCCGAAGAGGGGCTGGGGCCAACGTCCTGACTTTC	CATSDARRGAGANVLTF
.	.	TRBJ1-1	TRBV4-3	TGCGCCAGCAGCCCGTCGGCTGTGGGGGCGAACACTGAAGCTTTCTTT	CASSPSAVGANTEAFF
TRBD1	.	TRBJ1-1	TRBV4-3	TGCGCCAGCAGCCCGACGACAGGGGCGCTTGGGGGTGAAGCTTTCTTT	CASSPTTGALGGEAFF
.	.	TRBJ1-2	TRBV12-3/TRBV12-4	TGTGCCAGCAGTTTGGGCCTACAGGGTATCTATGGCTACACCTTC	CASSLGLQGIYGYTF
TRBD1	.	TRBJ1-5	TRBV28	TGTGCCAGCGGTCAACCCCGGGACAGAAATCAGCCCCAGCATTTT	CASGQPRDRNQPQHF
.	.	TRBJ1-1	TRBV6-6	TGTGCCAGCAGGGCAGAGATGAACACTGAAGCTTTCTTT	CASRAEMNTEAFF
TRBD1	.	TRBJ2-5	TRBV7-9	TGTGCCAGCAGCGTCCAGGGGGCGCGGGGAGAGACCCAGTACTTC	CASSVQGARGETQYF
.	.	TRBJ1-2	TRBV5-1	TGCGCCAGCAGCTTGGCCAAGGGTCATGATAACTATGGCTACACCTTC	CASSLAKGHDNYGYTF
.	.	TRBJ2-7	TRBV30	TGTGCCTGGAGTGTAGGGACTGCAGCCTACGAGCAGTACTTC	CAWSVGTAAYEQYF
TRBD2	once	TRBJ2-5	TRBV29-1	TGCAGCGTCGCGTTGCGGGGGGGACAAGAGACCCAGTACTTC	CSVALRGGQETQYF
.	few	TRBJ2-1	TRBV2	TGTGCCAGCAGTATGGGGACTTCCAATGAGCAGTTCTTC	CASSMGTSNEQFF
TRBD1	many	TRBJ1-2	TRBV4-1	TGCGCCAGCAGCCAAGGGGACAGGGGATTAACTAATGGCTACACCTTC	CASSQGDRGLTNGYTF
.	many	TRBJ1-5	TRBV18	TGTGCCAGCTCACAACAAACAGGGTATCAGCCCCAGCATTTT	CASSQQTGYQPQHF
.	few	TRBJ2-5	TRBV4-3	TGCGCCAGCAGCCAAGATGGAGGGCAGGAAGAGACCCAGTACTTC	CASSQDGGQEETQYF
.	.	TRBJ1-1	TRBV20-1	TGCAGTGCTAGAGATTGGGACACTGAAGCTTTCTTT	CSARDWDTEAFF
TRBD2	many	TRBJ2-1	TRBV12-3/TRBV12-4	TGTGCCAGCAGTTTCGGGGGGGGCTCCTACAATGAGCAGTTCTTC	CASSFGGGSYNEQFF
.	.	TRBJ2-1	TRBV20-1	TGCAGTGCTAGCTTGTCTGCTTCCTACAATGAGCAGTTCTTC	CSASLSASYNEQFF
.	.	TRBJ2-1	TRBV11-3	TGTGCCAGCAGCCAGACGGGCGCTGAGCAGTTCTTC	CASSQTGAEQFF
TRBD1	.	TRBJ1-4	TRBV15	TGTGCCACCAGCAGTTTAAACCTCCGACAGGGGGTTCATGAAAAACTGTTTTTT	CATSSLNLRQGVHEKLFF
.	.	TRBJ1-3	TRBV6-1	TGTGCCAGCAGTAAAGAGGGGAGCTCTGGAAACACCATATATTTT	CASSKEGSSGNTIYF
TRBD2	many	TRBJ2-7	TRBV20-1	TGCAGTGCTATTTCTCTAGCGGGAGCTTCCTACGAGCAGTACTTC	CSAISLAGASYEQYF